What follows describes a single T cell receptor (beta chain). The target of this receptor is not known. The sample holds no much larger clone one base away, and base qualities are not on file. Conventional CD4+ T cells were purified from blood as CD25-low CD127-high cells before genomic DNA extraction. Eight healthy control donors served as the comparison group for repertoire analyses. Library method: the immunoSEQ multiplex PCR assay. Genomic DNA from the sorted T-cell subsets was used to amplify rearranged TCR beta chain products, which were then sequenced. On the authors' methods: Shannon entropy and Simpson indices were used to quantify the repertoire diversity of productive TCR beta rearrangements. To assess clonal expansion, the frequencies of the 100 most abundant productive TCR beta clonotypes were added up as a share of total reads. The TRB repertoires were evaluated with a self-reactivity index based on amino acid usage at CDR3beta positions 6 and 7. Two-way ANOVA was applied to the repertoire analyses, whereas Student t or Mann-Whitney tests were applied to the flow cytometric analyses. TCRdb's version of the immuneACCESS table is confined to in-frame rearrangements and falls short of the full clone set. An unresolved V gene accounts for under half of the shortfall where checked; the remainder is of unknown origin. The DNA was the basis for D and trimming; V, J and clone size are from that table. This sample gives roughly 32,000 clones in total; 95% to 96% of them show up just once. 0.35% of the sample rests with the top ten.

This sample was taken from a study of regulatory and conventional T cells in RAG deficiency (dated by TCRdb to the late 2010s). With regard to the full study: To compare the diversity and composition of the repertoires of Treg, conventional CD4+ and CD8+ T cells between RAG-deficient patients and healthy controls, the study applied high-throughput TCR beta sequencing. Summary of the overall study and its limitations: Some T-cell subset analyses were not performed for some subjects. Shorter CDR3 lengths were found in all patient T-cell subsets, and >90% Treg-Tconv repertoire overlap at nucleotide and amino acid level was observed in Omenn syndrome patients. Rather than being bona fide Treg cells, the sorted CD25-high CD127-low cells in Omenn syndrome patients may represent peripherally activated cells. Markedly lower Shannon entropy and higher Simpson indices were observed in RAG-deficient patients than in control T-cell subpopulations. Compared with controls, Omenn syndrome and CID/AS patients had approximately 92-fold fewer unique TCR beta sequences in Treg cells, but only roughly 9.3-fold fewer in the other subsets.

The junction shows trimming of 3 bases on V and 5 bases on J, plus 26 bases between the germline ends. The CDR3 spans 19 residues, from the cysteine through the phenylalanine. Only the CDR3 portion is preserved as DNA: 57 bases, with reading frame beginning at the first base. Sequences LNHDA (CDR1) and SQIVND (CDR2) are obtained from the germline V gene (reference sequence). These data are also associated with another study on regulatory T cells. In that second paper, the authors write: The multiplex PCR used 52 forward TRBV primers and 13 reverse TRBJ primers, with assay-based and computational corrections for amplification bias. Patient repertoires showed restricted unique TRB V-J pairs and skewed V and J gene usage, most marked in regulatory T cells. Between CD3G-deficient patients and healthy controls, the study compared T-cell receptor beta repertoires in sorted regulatory T cells, conventional CD4+ T cells and CD8+ T cells. Peripheral blood mononuclear cells were isolated by Ficoll density separation. Within the immunoSEQ assay, multiplex PCR amplified rearranged TRB loci from genomic DNA. TRB amplicons were sequenced on an Illumina HiSeq platform. Custom algorithms error-filtered the raw sequences and aligned them to reference gene sequences, after which the immunoSEQ online tools were used for analysis. The frequencies of productive and nonproductive TRB rearrangements were evaluated among unique sequences as well as among total sequences. Groups were compared by t tests, Mann-Whitney tests or two-way ANOVA performed in Prism software.

The sequenced sample consisted of CD25- CD4+ T cells sorted from blood. The receptor was derived from a human donor in good health. Recombination connected TRBV19 to TRBJ2-1, with TRBD1 tentatively as D gene (5 bases match). In nucleotide form, the sequence is TGTGCCAGTAGTATGATTTCTATGGGGAAAACCTCACAGGACAATGAGCAGTTCTTC. Its translation is CASSMISMGKTSQDNEQFF.